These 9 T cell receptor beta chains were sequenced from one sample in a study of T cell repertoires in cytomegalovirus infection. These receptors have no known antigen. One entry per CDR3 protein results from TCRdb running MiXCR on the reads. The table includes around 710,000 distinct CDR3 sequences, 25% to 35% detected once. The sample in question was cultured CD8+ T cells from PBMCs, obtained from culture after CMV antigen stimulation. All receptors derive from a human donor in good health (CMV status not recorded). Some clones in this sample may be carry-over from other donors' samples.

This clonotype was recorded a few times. The CDR3 spells CASSLRQGVTGSYEQYV. CDR3 DNA: TGTGCCAGCAGCTTGAGGCAGGGGGTGACAGGATCCTACGAGCAGTACGTC. The V and J genes are TRBV5-6 and TRBJ2-7; TRBD1 agrees at 7 bases. Trimming cost V 1 base and J 1 base; bases outside gene matches: 11. The germline gives CDR1 SGHDT, CDR2 YYEEEE. The CDR3 is made up of 17 amino acids.

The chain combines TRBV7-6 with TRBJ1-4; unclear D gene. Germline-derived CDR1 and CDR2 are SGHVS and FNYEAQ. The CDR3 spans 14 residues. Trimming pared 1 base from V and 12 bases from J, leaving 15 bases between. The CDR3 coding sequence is TGTGCCAGCAGCTTAGTCTCGGCCTTAGAAGAACTGTTTTTT. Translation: CASSLVSALEELFF.

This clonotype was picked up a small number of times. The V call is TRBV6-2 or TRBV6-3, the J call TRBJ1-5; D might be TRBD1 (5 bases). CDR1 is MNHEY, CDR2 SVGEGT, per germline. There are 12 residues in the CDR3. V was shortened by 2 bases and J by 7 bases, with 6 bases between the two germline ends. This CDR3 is CASSYGAQPQHF. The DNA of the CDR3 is TGTGCCAGCAGTTACGGGGCACAGCCCCAGCATTTT.

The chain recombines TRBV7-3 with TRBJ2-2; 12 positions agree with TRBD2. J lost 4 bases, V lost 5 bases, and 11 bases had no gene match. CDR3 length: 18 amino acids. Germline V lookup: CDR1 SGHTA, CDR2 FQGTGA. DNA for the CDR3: TGTGCCAGCAGCATCCCTCCGGGACTAGCGGGCCCCACCGGGGAGCTGTTTTTT. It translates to CASSIPPGLAGPTGELFF. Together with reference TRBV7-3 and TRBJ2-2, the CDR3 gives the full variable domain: GAGVSQTPSNKVTEKGKYVELRCDPISGHTALYWYRQSLGQGPEFLIYFQGTGAADDSGLPNDRFFAVRPEGSVSTLKIQRTERGDSAVYLCASSIPPGLAGPTGELFFGEGSRLTVL.

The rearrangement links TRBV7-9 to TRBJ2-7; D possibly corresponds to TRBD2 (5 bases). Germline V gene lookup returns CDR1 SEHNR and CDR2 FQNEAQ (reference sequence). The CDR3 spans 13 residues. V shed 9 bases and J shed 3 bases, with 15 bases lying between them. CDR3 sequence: CARSADRGYEQYF. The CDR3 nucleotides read TGTGCCAGAAGCGCGGACCGGGGCTACGAGCAGTACTTC.

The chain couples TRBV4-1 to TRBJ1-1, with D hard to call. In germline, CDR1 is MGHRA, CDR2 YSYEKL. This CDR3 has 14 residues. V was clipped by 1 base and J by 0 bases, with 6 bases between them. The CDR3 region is CASSQGPMNTEAFF. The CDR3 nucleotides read TGCGCCAGCAGCCAAGGGCCTATGAACACTGAAGCTTTCTTT.

The CDR3 region is CASSGFHEQFF. The CDR3 DNA is TGTGCCAGCAGTGGGTTCCATGAGCAGTTCTTC. This chain connects TRBV27 to TRBJ2-1, with D uncertain. Germline CDR1 MNHEY, CDR2 SMNVEV (reference sequence). Trimming took 5 bases from V and 8 from J, leaving 7 bases between them. The CDR3 length is 11 residues.

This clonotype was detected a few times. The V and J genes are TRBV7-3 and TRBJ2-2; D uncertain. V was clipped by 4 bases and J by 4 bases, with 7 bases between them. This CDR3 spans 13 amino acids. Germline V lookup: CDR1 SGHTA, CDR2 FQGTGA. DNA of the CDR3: TGTGCCAGCAGCTCCTTAGGCACCGGGGAGCTGTTTTTT. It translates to CASSSLGTGELFF.

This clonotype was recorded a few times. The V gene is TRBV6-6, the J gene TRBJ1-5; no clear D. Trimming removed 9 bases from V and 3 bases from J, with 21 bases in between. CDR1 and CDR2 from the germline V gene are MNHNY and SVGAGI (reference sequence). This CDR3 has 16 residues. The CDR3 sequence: CASSGWGFKLNQPQHF. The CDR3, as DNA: TGTGCCAGTTCGGGGTGGGGTTTCAAACTCAATCAGCCCCAGCATTTT.